Listed below are T cell receptor beta chains from one sample, sequenced in a study of lymphopenia after photon versus proton radiotherapy. Measured with immunoSEQ multiplex PCR; TCRdb has only the in-frame clones, and not every one. This sample carries around 70,000 clones, more than 75% of them seen once, and the ten largest clones take approximately 2.9%. The material was peripheral blood, obtained from a patient treated with photon-based radiotherapy. All receptors come from a woman in her 70s with pancreatic cancer. Each CDR3 is given with its conserved first and last residue. Each record gives: V gene, D gene, J gene, CDR3 length, clone size, CDR3 DNA, CDR3 protein. D genes are given only for firm matches. The size field is filled for only some rows; it gives once, few, many or a size class.

TRBV18	-	TRBJ1-3	14	-	TGTGCCAGCTCACCGCTTCTCTCTGGAAACACCATATATTTT	CASSPLLSGNTIYF
TRBV18	TRBD1	TRBJ2-7	14	-	TGTGCCAGCTCAGAACAGGGGACCCTTTACGAGCAGTACTTC	CASSEQGTLYEQYF
TRBV9	TRBD1	TRBJ2-3	15	-	TGTGCCAGCAGCCCCCGGACAGGGAGCACAGATACGCAGTATTTT	CASSPRTGSTDTQYF
TRBV7-2	-	TRBJ1-5	15	-	TGTGCCAGCAGCTTAAATCCAGGGATAAGTCAGCCCCAGCATTTT	CASSLNPGISQPQHF
TRBV20-1	-	TRBJ2-3	10	-	TGCAGTGCCAAGGCAGATACGCAGTATTTT	CSAKADTQYF
TRBV12-5	TRBD2	TRBJ2-3	16	-	TGTGCTAGTGGCCTGGGGACTAGCGGTACCACAGATACGCAGTATTTT	CASGLGTSGTTDTQYF
TRBV7-6	-	TRBJ1-2	13	-	TGTGCCAGCAGCCCGGGAGGTAGGGGTGGCTACACCTTC	CASSPGGRGGYTF
TRBV9	-	TRBJ2-7	14	-	TGTGCCAGCAGCGTGCGAGCGAGCTCCTACGAGCAGTACTTC	CASSVRASSYEQYF
TRBV5-1	TRBD1	TRBJ1-2	14	-	TGCGCCAGCAGCTTGGACAGGGGTGACTATGGCTACACCTTC	CASSLDRGDYGYTF
TRBV28	-	TRBJ2-3	12	-	TGTGCCAGCAGTTCAACCACAGATACGCAGTATTTT	CASSSTTDTQYF
TRBV28	-	TRBJ1-2	14	-	TGTGCCAGCAGTTTGTCGGGGGTGCTCTATGGCTACACCTTC	CASSLSGVLYGYTF
TRBV5-1	-	TRBJ2-1	16	-	TGCGCCAGCAGCTGGGACTCCAGCCGCTCCTACAATGAGCAGTTCTTC	CASSWDSSRSYNEQFF
TRBV28	-	TRBJ2-5	12	-	TGTGCCAGCAGTTTACGCCTGGAGACCCAGTACTTC	CASSLRLETQYF
TRBV5-8	-	TRBJ2-7	13	-	TGTGCCAGCAGCGGACGAACAGGTTACGAGCAGTACTTC	CASSGRTGYEQYF
TRBV14	-	TRBJ1-1	15	-	TGTGCCAGCAGCCAAGATTTCGCCCAGAACACTGAAGCTTTCTTT	CASSQDFAQNTEAFF
TRBV7-9	-	TRBJ1-1	12	-	TGTGCCAGCAGCTTAGTTAACACTGAAGCTTTCTTT	CASSLVNTEAFF
TRBV9	-	TRBJ2-7	14	-	TGTGCCAGCGGGGGGACATCACATTCGTACGAGCAGTACTTC	CASGGTSHSYEQYF
TRBV7-3	-	TRBJ2-5	15	-	TGTGCCAGCAGCTCCGGGCGAGGGGCAGGGGAGACCCAGTACTTC	CASSSGRGAGETQYF
TRBV18	TRBD1	TRBJ2-2	17	-	TGTGCCAGCTCAGTACGCGGGACAGGGGCGAACACCGGGGAGCTGTTTTTT	CASSVRGTGANTGELFF
TRBV14	TRBD2	TRBJ2-7	19	-	TGTGCCAGCAGCCAAGTTCCGGGACTAGCGGGGGGGAGCTCCTACGAGCAGTACTTC	CASSQVPGLAGGSSYEQYF
TRBV25-1	-	TRBJ2-5	13	-	TGTGCCAGCGCTTGGAGGAGCGCGGAGACCCAGTACTTC	CASAWRSAETQYF
TRBV6-6	-	TRBJ1-2	14	once	TGTGCCAGCAGGGGGGACGGACTAGCTTATGGCTACACCTTC	CASRGDGLAYGYTF
TRBV28	-	TRBJ1-4	13	-	TGTGCCAGCAGTTTGGGTTTTAATGAAAAACTGTTTTTT	CASSLGFNEKLFF
TRBV4-2	-	TRBJ2-3	16	-	TGTGCCAGCAGCCAAGAAAAGGGAACAGGGACCGATACGCAGTATTTT	CASSQEKGTGTDTQYF
TRBV7-9	TRBD1	TRBJ2-1	13	-	TGTGCCAGCAGCCTACAGGGGGCTGGTGAGCAGTTCTTC	CASSLQGAGEQFF
TRBV21-1	-	TRBJ2-7	19	-	TGTGCCAGCAGCAAAGGGAGACTAGCGGGAGTAGGGGAATCCTACGAGCAGTACTTC	CASSKGRLAGVGESYEQYF
TRBV19	-	TRBJ2-1	13	-	TGTGCCAGTAGCCCGAGTCGAACTAATGAGCAGTTCTTC	CASSPSRTNEQFF
TRBV9	TRBD1	TRBJ1-5	14	-	TGTGCCAGCAGCCCGACAGGGGATTTTCAGCCCCAGCATTTT	CASSPTGDFQPQHF
TRBV18	TRBD1	TRBJ2-2	17	-	TGTGCCAGCTCACCCACCTTGACAGGGGCGAGCACCGGGGAGCTGTTTTTT	CASSPTLTGASTGELFF
TRBV15	-	TRBJ2-7	14	-	TGTGCCACCAGCAGAGATCTCGGACCCTACGAGCAGTACTTC	CATSRDLGPYEQYF
TRBV7-9	TRBD1	TRBJ2-5	13	-	TGTGCCAGCAGCTTGGGACAGGAAGAGACCCAGTACTTC	CASSLGQEETQYF
TRBV29-1	TRBD2	TRBJ2-1	14	once	TGCAGCGTAGAGACTAGCGGGAGAATTAATGAGCAGTTCTTC	CSVETSGRINEQFF
TRBV6-1	-	TRBJ2-7	14	-	TGTGCCAGCAGTGAAGTGAGGGGCCTCTTTGAGCAGTACTTC	CASSEVRGLFEQYF
TRBV6-4	TRBD1	TRBJ2-1	16	-	TGTGCCAGCAGTGACCGAGACAGGGGGCTTAACAATGAGCAGTTCTTC	CASSDRDRGLNNEQFF
TRBV18	TRBD1	TRBJ1-1	14	-	TGTGCCAGCTCAGTACAGGGGCGTCGGACTGAAGCTTTCTTT	CASSVQGRRTEAFF
TRBV5-4	-	TRBJ2-7	12	-	TGTGCCAGCAGCCACCCCCTGGGAGAGCAGTACTTC	CASSHPLGEQYF
TRBV6-5	-	TRBJ1-2	15	-	TGTGCCAGCAGTTACTCGGTCGTAGTACGGGTTGGCTACACCTTC	CASSYSVVVRVGYTF
TRBV4-3	-	TRBJ2-6	16	-	TGCGCCAGCAGCCAAGTTCTTAACTCTGGGGCCAACGTCCTGACTTTC	CASSQVLNSGANVLTF
TRBV6-1	-	TRBJ2-7	14	-	TGTGCCAGCAGTGAAGATCTACACTCCTACGAGCAGTACTTC	CASSEDLHSYEQYF
TRBV29-1	TRBD2	TRBJ2-1	15	few	TGCAGCGTGGGGGGACTAGCGGGAGTTTACAATGAGCAGTTCTTC	CSVGGLAGVYNEQFF
TRBV2	TRBD1	TRBJ1-4	16	-	TGTGCCAGCACCCGGGACAGGGTTCCAACTAATGAAAAACTGTTTTTT	CASTRDRVPTNEKLFF
TRBV11-1	TRBD2	TRBJ2-3	16	-	TGTGCCAGCAGCTTAGCCAGACTAGCGGGAGCAGATACGCAGTATTTT	CASSLARLAGADTQYF
TRBV10-1	-	TRBJ1-5	13	few	TGCGCCAGCAGTGAGGGGGGGGGACAGCCCCAGCATTTT	CASSEGGGQPQHF
TRBV27	-	TRBJ2-7	15	-	TGTGCCAGCAGTTTCCCCTCGGGTCCTTTCCACGAGCAGTACTTC	CASSFPSGPFHEQYF
TRBV21-1	-	TRBJ2-4	14	-	TGTGCCAGCGCAGGGCAGGGTGTCAAAAACATTCAGTACTTC	CASAGQGVKNIQYF
TRBV12-1	-	TRBJ1-1	13	-	TGTGCCAGCAGCCCGGTCTGGTACACTGAAGCTTTCTTT	CASSPVWYTEAFF
TRBV5-4	TRBD1	TRBJ1-2	14	-	TGTGCCAGCAGCTTGGGGGACAGAGAGGGGGGCTACACCTTC	CASSLGDREGGYTF
TRBV19	-	TRBJ1-2	15	-	TGTGCCAGTAGTATGTCCGGGACTCATAACTATGGCTACACCTTC	CASSMSGTHNYGYTF
TRBV4-3	TRBD1	TRBJ2-7	17	-	TGCGCCAGCAGCCAAGGACAGGGGGCAGGGTCTCGATACGAGCAGTACTTC	CASSQGQGAGSRYEQYF
TRBV29-1	-	TRBJ2-5	13	-	TGCAGCGGGGCCTGGGCCGACGGGGAGACCCAGTACTTC	CSGAWADGETQYF
TRBV28	TRBD1	TRBJ1-1	15	-	TGTGCCAGCAGTTTAAGTGTGACAGGGACCACTGAAGCTTTCTTT	CASSLSVTGTTEAFF
TRBV6-6	TRBD2	TRBJ2-1	14	-	TGTGCCAGCAGTGATAGCGGGGCCTACAATGAGCAGTTCTTC	CASSDSGAYNEQFF
TRBV11-3	-	TRBJ2-1	13	-	TGTGCCAGTTCTCAGAGCTCCTACAATGAGCAGTTCTTC	CASSQSSYNEQFF
TRBV5-1	-	TRBJ1-4	16	-	TGCGCCAGCACCTTGGGGGGGAATCAGGCTAATGAAAAACTGTTTTTT	CASTLGGNQANEKLFF
TRBV29-1	-	TRBJ1-1	10	-	TGCAGCGTTGTGAGCACTGAAGCTTTCTTT	CSVVSTEAFF